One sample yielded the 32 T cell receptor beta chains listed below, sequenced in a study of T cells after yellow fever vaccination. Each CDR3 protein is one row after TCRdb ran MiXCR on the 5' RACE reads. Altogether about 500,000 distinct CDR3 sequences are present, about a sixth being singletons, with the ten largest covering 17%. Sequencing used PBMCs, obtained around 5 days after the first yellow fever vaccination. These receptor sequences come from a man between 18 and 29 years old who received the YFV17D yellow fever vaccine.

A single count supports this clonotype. The CDR3 DNA reads TGTGCCAGCAGTTGGGAACGAGAGACCCAGTACTTC. This translates into CASSWERETQYF. The chain is built from TRBV6-6 and TRBJ2-5; D gene uncertain. Per germline, CDR1 MNHNY and CDR2 SVGAGI (reference sequence). With 4 bases removed from V and 4 bases from J, the gap between germline ends came to 7 bases. This CDR3 is built from 12 residues.

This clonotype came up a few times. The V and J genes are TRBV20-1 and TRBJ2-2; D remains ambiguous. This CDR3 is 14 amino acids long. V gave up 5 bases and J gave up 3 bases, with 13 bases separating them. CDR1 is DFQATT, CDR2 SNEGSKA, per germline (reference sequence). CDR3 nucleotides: TGCAGTGCTTGGACGCGCCCTTACACCGGGGAGCTGTTTTTT. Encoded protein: CSAWTRPYTGELFF.

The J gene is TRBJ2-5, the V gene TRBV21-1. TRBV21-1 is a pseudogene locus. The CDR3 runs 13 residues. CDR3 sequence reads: CASSKRLQETQYF. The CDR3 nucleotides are TGTGCCAGCAGCAAGCGTCTTCAAGAGACCCAGTACTTC.

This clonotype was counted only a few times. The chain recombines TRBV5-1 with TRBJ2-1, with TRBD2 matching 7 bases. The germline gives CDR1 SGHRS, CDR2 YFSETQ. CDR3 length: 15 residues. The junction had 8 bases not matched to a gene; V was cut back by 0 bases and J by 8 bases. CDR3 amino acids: CASSLVGREVHEQFF. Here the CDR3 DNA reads TGCGCCAGCAGCTTGGTAGGTCGGGAGGTACATGAGCAGTTCTTC.

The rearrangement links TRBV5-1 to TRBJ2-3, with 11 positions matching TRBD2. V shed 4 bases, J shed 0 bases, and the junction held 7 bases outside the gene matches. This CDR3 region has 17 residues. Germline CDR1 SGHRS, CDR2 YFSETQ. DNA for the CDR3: TGCGCCAGCAGCCAAATACTAGCGGGGGTTAGCACAGATACGCAGTATTTT. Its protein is CASSQILAGVSTDTQYF. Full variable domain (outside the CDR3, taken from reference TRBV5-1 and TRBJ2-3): KAGVTQTPRYLIKTRGQQVTLSCSPISGHRSVSWYQQTPGQGLQFLFEYFSETQRNKGNFPGRFSGRQFSNSRSEMNVSTLELGDSALYLCASSQILAGVSTDTQYFGPGTRLTVL.

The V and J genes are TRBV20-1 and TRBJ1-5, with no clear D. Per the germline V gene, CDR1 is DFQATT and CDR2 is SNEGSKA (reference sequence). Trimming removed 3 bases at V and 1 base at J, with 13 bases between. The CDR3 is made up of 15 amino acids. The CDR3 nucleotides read TGCAGTGCTAGGGAGGACGGGAGGAGCAATCAGCCCCAGCATTTT. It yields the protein CSAREDGRSNQPQHF.

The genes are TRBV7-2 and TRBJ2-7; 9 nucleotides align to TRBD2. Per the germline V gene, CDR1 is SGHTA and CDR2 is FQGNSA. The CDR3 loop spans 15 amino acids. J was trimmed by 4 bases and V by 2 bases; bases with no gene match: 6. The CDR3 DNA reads TGTGCCAGCAGCTTAATAGCTAGCGGGGAGTACGAGCAGTACTTC. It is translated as CASSLIASGEYEQYF.

This CDR3 reads CSASMFATNEKLFF. Here the CDR3 DNA reads TGCAGTGCTAGTATGTTTGCAACTAATGAAAAACTGTTTTTT. The J gene is TRBJ1-4, the V gene TRBV20-1; no definite D call. This CDR3 region has 14 residues. The V gene lost 3 bases and the J gene lost 0 bases, with 8 bases spanning the gap. Germline CDR1 reads DFQATT; CDR2 reads SNEGSKA (reference sequence).

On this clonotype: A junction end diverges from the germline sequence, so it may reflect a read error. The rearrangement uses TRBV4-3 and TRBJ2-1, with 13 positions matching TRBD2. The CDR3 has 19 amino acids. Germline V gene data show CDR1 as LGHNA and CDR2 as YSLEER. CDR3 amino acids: CASSLPRTSGGHSYNERFF. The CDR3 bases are TGCGCCAGCAGCCTGCCCCGGACTAGCGGGGGCCACTCCTACAATGAGCGGTTCTTC.

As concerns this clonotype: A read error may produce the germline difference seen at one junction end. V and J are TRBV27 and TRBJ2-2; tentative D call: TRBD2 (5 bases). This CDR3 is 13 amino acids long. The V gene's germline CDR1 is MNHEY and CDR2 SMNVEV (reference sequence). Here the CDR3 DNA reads TGTGCCAGCAGTTTCCCAGCCACCGGGGAGCCGTTTTTT. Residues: CASSFPATGEPFF.

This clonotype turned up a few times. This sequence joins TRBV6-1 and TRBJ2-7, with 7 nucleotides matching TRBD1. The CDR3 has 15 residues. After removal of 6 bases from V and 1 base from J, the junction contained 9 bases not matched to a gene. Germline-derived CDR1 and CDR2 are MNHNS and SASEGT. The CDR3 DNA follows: TGTGCCAGCAGGTTTCGGACAGGAGCTTCCTACGAGCAGTACTTC. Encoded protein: CASRFRTGASYEQYF.

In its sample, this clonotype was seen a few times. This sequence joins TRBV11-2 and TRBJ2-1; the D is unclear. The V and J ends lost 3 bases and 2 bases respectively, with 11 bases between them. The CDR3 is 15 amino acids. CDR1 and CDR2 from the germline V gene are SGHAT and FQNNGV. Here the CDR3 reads CASSFNQGTYNEQFF. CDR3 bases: TGTGCCAGCAGCTTTAATCAAGGGACCTACAATGAGCAGTTCTTC.

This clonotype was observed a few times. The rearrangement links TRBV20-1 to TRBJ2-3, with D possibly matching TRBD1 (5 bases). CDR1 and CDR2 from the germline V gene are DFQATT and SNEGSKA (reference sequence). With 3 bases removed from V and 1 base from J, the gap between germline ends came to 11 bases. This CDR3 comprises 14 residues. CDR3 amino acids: CSASTGGGTDTQYF. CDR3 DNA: TGCAGTGCTAGCACAGGTGGGGGCACAGATACGCAGTATTTT.

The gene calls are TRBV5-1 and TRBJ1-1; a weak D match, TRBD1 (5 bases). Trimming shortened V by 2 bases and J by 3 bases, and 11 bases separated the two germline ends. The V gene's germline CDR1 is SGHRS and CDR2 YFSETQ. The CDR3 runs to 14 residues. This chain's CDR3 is CASSFDTGDTEAFF. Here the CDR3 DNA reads TGCGCCAGCAGCTTCGATACAGGTGACACTGAAGCTTTCTTT.

CDR3 amino acids: CASSNYLQGFGDTQYF. CDR3 sequence (DNA): TGTGCCAGCAGCAACTACCTACAGGGATTTGGAGATACGCAGTATTTT. The V and J genes are TRBV7-2 and TRBJ2-3; a possible D gene is TRBD1 (6 bases). Trimming removed 5 bases from V and 5 bases from J, with 20 bases in between. The CDR3 runs 16 residues. Germline assignment: CDR1 SGHTA and CDR2 FQGNSA. Variable domain in full (rest from reference TRBV7-2 and TRBJ2-3): GAGVSQSPSNKVTEKGKDVELRCDPISGHTALYWYRQSLGQGLEFLIYFQGNSAPDKSGLPSDRFSAERTGGSVSTLTIQRTQQEDSAVYLCASSNYLQGFGDTQYFGPGTRLTVL.

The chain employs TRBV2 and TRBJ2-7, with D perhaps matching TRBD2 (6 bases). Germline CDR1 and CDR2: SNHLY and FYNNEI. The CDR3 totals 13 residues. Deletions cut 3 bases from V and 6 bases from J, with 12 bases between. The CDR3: CASSDLGLSEQYV. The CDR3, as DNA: TGTGCCAGCAGTGACCTAGGACTATCCGAGCAGTACGTC.

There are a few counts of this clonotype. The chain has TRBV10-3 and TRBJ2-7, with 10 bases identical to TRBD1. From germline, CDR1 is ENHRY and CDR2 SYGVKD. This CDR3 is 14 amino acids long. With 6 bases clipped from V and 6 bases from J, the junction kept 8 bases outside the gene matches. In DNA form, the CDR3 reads TGTGCCATCAGCGGACAGGGGGTCGTTTCCGAGCAGTACGTC. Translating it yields CAISGQGVVSEQYV.

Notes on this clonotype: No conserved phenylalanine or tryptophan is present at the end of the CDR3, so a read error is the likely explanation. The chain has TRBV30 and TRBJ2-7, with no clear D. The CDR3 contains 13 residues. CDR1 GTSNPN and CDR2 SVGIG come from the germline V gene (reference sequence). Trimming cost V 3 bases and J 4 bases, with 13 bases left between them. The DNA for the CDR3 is TGTGCCTGGAGAGTCACGGTGGGATACGAGCAGTACTCC. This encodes CAWRVTVGYEQYS.

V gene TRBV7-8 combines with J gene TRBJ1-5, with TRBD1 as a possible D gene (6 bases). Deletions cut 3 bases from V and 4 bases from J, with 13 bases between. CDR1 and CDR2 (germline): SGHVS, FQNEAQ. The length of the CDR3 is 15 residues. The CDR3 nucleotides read TGTGCCAGCAGCTTGTGGGGAGGGGGGAATCAGCCCCAGCATTTT. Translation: CASSLWGGGNQPQHF.

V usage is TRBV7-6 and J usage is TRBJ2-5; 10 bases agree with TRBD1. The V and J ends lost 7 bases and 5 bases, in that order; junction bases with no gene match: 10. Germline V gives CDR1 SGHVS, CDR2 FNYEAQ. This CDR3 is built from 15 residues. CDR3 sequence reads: CASTFGEGQGETQYF. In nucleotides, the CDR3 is TGTGCCAGCACCTTTGGGGAGGGACAGGGGGAGACCCAGTACTTC. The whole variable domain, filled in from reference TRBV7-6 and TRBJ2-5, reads GAGVSQSPRYKVTKRGQDVALRCDPISGHVSLYWYRQALGQGPEFLTYFNYEAQQDKSGLPNDRFSAERPEGSISTLTIQRTEQRDSAMYRCASTFGEGQGETQYFGPGTRLLVL.

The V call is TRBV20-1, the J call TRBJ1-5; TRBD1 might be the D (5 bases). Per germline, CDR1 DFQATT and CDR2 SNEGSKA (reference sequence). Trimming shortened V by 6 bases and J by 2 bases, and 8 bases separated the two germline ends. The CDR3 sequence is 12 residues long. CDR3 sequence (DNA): TGCAGTGCGGGGGTAGGCAATCAGCCCCAGCATTTT. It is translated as CSAGVGNQPQHF.

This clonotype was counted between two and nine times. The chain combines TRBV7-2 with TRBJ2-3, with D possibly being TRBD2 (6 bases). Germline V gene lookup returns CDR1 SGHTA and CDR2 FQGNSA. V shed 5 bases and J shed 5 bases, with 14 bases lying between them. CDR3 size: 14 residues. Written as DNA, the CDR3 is TGTGCCAGCAGCCCCCGCGGGGAAAGAGATACGCAGTATTTT. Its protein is CASSPRGERDTQYF.

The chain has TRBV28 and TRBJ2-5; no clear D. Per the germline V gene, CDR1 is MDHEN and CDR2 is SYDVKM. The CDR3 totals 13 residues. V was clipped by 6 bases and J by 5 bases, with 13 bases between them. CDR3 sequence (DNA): TGTGCCAGCAGCCCAGCCTCGTTGGAGACCCAGTACTTC. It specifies CASSPASLETQYF.

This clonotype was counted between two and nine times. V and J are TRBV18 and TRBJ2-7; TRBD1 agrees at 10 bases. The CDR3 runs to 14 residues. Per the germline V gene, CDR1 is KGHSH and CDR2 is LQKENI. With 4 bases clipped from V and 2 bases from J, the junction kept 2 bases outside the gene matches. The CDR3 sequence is CASSLGQGAYEQYV. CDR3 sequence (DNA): TGTGCCAGCTCACTTGGACAGGGGGCCTACGAGCAGTACGTC.

The CDR3 DNA reads TGTGCCAGCTTTGCGGGGGGGCGGGGGACAGATACGCAGTATTTT. Its protein product is CASFAGGRGTDTQYF. The V and J genes are TRBV5-4 and TRBJ2-3, with 9 bases aligning to TRBD2. CDR3 length: 15 amino acids. V lost 7 bases, J lost 3 bases, and 9 bases stayed unmatched. CDR1 is SGHNT and CDR2 is YYREEE in the germline V gene (reference sequence). Looking up the rest from reference TRBV5-4 and TRBJ2-3 gives the full variable domain: ETGVTQSPTHLIKTRGQQVTLRCSSQSGHNTVSWYQQALGQGPQFIFQYYREEENGRGNFPPRFSGLQFPNYSSELNVNALELDDSALYLCASFAGGRGTDTQYFGPGTRLTVL.

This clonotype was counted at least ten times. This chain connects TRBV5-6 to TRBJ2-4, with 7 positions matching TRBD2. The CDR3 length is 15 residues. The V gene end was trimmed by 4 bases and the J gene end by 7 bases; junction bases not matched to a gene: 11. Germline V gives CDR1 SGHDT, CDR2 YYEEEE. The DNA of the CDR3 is TGTGCCAGCAGCCTTCCAGGCGGGAGTGGGAACATTCAGTACTTC. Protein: CASSLPGGSGNIQYF.

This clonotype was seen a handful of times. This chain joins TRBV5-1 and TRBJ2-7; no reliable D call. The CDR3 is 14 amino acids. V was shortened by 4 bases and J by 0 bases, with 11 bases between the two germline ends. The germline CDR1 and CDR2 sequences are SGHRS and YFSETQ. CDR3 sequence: CASSPDTNSYEQYF. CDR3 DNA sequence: TGCGCCAGCAGCCCCGACACTAACTCCTACGAGCAGTACTTC.

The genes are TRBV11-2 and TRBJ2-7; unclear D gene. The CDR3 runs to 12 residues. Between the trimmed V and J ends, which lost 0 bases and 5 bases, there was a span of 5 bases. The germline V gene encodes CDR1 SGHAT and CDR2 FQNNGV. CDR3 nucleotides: TGTGCCAGCAGCTTAGACTTTAACGAGCAGTACTTC. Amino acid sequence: CASSLDFNEQYF.

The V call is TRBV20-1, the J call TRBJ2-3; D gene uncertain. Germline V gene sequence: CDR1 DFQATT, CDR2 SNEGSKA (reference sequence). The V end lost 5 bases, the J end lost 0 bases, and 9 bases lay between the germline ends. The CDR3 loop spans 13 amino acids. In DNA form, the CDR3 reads TGCAGTGCTGCTAAGGACAGCACAGATACGCAGTATTTT. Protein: CSAAKDSTDTQYF.

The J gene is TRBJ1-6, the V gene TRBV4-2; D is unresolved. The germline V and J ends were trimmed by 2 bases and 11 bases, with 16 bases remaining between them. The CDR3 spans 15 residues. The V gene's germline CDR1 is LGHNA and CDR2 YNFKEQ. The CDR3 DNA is TGTGCCAGCAGCCAACCGGATAAGCTGCGAGCACCCCTCCACTTT. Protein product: CASSQPDKLRAPLHF.

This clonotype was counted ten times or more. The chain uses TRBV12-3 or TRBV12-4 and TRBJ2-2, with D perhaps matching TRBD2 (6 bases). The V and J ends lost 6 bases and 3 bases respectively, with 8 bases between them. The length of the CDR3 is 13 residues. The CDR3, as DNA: TGTGCCAGCAGCCCTAGCGACACCGGGGAGCTGTTTTTT. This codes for CASSPSDTGELFF.

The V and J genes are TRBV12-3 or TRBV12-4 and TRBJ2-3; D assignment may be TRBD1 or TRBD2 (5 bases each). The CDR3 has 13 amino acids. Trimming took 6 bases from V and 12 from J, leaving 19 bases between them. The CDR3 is CASSANTGTLQYF. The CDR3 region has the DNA TGTGCCAGCAGCGCCAATACCGGGACCCTTCAGTATTTT.